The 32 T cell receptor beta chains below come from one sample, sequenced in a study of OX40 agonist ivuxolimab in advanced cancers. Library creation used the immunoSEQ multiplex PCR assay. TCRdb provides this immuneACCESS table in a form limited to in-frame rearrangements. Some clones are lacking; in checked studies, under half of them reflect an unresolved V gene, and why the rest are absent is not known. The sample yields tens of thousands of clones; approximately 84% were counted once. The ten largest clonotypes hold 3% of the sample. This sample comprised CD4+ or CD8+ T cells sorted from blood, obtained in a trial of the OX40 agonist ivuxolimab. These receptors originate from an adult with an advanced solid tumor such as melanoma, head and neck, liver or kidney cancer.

The CDR3 here is CASSPPGNTEAFF. DNA for the CDR3: TGTGCCAGCAGCCCGCCAGGGAACACTGAAGCTTTCTTT. The chain carries TRBV4-2 and TRBJ1-1; D gene uncertain. The CDR3 is 13 residues long. Germline assignment: CDR1 LGHNA and CDR2 YNFKEQ. Between the trimmed V and J ends, which lost 4 bases and 1 base, there was a span of 7 bases.

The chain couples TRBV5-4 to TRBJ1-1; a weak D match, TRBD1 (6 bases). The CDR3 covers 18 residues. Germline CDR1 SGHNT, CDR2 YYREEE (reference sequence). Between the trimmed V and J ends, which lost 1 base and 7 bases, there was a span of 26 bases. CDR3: CASSLFRLWGADQVEAFF. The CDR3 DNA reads TGTGCCAGCAGCTTGTTCCGGCTTTGGGGGGCTGACCAAGTTGAAGCTTTCTTT. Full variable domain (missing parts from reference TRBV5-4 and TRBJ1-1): ETGVTQSPTHLIKTRGQQVTLRCSSQSGHNTVSWYQQALGQGPQFIFQYYREEENGRGNFPPRFSGLQFPNYSSELNVNALELDDSALYLCASSLFRLWGADQVEAFFGQGTRLTVV.

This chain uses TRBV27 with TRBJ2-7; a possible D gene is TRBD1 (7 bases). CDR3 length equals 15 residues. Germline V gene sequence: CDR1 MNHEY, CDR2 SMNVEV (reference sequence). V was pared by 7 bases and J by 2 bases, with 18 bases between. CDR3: CASKPWRDRAYEQYF. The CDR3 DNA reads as TGTGCCAGCAAGCCTTGGCGGGACAGAGCCTACGAGCAGTACTTC.

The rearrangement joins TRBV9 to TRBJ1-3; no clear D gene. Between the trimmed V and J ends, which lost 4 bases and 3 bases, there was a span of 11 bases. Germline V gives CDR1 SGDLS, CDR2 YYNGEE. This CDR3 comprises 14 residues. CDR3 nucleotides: TGTGCCAGCAGCCCTTGGACGGGTGGAAACACCATATATTTT. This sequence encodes CASSPWTGGNTIYF.

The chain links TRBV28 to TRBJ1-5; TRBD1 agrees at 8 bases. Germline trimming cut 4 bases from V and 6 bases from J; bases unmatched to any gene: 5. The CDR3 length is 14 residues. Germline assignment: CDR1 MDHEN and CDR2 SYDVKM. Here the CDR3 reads CASSYRTGRQPQHF. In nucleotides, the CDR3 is TGTGCCAGCAGTTATAGGACAGGGCGTCAGCCCCAGCATTTT.

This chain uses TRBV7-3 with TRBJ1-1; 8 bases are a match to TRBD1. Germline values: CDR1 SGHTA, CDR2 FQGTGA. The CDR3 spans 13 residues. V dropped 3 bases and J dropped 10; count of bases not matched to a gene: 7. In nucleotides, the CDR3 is TGTGCCAGCAGCTTTGTTACAGGGGGAATAGCTTTCTTT. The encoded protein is CASSFVTGGIAFF.

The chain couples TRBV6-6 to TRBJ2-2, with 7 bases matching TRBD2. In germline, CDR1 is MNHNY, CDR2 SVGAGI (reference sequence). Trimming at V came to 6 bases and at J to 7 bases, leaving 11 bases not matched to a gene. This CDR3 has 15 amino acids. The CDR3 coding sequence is TGTGCCAGCAGAGACTTTGGCGGGGGTGACGGGGAGCTGTTTTTT. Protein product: CASRDFGGGDGELFF.

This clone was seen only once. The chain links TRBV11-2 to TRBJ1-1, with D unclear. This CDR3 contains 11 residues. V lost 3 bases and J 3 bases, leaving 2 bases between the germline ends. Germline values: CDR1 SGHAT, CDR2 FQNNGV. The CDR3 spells CASSLDTEAFF. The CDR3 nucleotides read TGTGCCAGCAGCTTGGACACTGAAGCTTTCTTT.

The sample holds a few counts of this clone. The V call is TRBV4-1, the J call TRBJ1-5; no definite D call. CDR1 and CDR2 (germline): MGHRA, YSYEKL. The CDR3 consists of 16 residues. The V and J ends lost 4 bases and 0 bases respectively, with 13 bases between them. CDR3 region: CASSLSLGSSNQPQHF. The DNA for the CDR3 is TGCGCCAGCAGCCTCTCTCTAGGGAGTAGCAATCAGCCCCAGCATTTT.

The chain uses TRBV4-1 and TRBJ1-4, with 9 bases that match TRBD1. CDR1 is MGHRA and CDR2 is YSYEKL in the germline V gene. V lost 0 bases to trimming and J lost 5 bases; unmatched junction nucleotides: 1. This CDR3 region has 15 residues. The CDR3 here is CASSQETGGNEKLFF. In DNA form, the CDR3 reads TGCGCCAGCAGCCAAGAGACAGGGGGAAATGAAAAACTGTTTTTT.

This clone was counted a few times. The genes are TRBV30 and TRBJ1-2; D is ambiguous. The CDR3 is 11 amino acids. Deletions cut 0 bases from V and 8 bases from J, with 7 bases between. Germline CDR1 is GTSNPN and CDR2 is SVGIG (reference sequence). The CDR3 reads CAWSVFEGYTF. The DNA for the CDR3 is TGTGCCTGGAGTGTGTTTGAAGGCTACACCTTC.

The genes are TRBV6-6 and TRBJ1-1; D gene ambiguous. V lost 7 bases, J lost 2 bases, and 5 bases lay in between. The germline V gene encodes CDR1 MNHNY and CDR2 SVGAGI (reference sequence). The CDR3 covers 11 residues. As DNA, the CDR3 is TGTGCCAGCACCACCAACACTGAAGCTTTCTTT. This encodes CASTTNTEAFF.

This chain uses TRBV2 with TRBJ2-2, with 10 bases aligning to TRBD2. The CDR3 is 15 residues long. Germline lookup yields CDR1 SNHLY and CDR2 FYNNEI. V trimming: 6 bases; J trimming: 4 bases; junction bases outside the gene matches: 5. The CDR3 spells CASRPTSGATGELFF. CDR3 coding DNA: TGTGCCAGCAGGCCTACTAGCGGGGCCACCGGGGAGCTGTTTTTT. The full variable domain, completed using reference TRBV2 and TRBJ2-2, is EPEVTQTPSHQVTQMGQEVILRCVPISNHLYFYWYRQILGQKVEFLVSFYNNEISEKSEIFDDQFSVERPDGSNFTLKIRSTKLEDSAMYFCASRPTSGATGELFFGEGSRLTVL.

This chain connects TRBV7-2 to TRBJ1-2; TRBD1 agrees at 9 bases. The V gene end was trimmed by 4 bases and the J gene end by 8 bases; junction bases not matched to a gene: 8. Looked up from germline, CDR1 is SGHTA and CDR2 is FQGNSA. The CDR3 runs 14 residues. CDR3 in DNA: TGTGCCAGCAGCTCCACATCGGGGACAGGGGGCTACACCTTC. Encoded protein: CASSSTSGTGGYTF.

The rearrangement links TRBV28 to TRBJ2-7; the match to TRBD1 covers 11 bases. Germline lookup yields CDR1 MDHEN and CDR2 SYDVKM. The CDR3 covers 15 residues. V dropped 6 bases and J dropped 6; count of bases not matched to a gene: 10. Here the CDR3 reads CASSRGTGGLGEQYF. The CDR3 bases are TGTGCCAGCAGCCGAGGGACAGGGGGTCTCGGCGAGCAGTACTTC.

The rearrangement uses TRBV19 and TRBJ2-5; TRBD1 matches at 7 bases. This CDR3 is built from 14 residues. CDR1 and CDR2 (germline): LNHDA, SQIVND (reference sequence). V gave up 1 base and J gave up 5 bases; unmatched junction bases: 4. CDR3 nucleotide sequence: TGTGCCAGTAGTATAGGAGGGGGCGGTGAGACCCAGTACTTC. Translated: CASSIGGGGETQYF.

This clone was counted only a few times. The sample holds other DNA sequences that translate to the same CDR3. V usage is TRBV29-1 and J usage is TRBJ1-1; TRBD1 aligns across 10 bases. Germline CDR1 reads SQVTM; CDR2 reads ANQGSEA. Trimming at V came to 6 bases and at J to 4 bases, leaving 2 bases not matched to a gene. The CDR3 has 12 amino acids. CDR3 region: CSVRTGGTEAFF. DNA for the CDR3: TGCAGCGTCAGGACAGGGGGCACTGAAGCTTTCTTT.

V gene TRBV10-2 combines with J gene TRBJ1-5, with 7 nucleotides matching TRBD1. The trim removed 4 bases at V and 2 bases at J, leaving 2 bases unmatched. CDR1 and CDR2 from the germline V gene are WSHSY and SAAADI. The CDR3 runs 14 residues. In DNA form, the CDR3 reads TGCGCCAGCAGTGTTACAGGGGGCAATCAGCCCCAGCATTTT. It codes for CASSVTGGNQPQHF.

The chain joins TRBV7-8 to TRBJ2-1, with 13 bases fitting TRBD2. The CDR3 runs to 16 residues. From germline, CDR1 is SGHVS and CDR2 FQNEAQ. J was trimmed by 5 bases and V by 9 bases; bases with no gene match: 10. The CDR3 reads CARRLAGGLFNNEQFF. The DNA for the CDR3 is TGTGCCAGGCGACTAGCGGGGGGCCTTTTTAACAATGAGCAGTTCTTC.

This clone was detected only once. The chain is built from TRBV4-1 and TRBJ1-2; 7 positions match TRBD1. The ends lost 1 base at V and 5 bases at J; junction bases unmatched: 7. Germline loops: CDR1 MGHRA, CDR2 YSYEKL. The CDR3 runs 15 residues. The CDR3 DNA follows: TGCGCCAGCAGCCAAGGGGTCGGGACAGCATATGGCTACACCTTC. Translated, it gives CASSQGVGTAYGYTF.

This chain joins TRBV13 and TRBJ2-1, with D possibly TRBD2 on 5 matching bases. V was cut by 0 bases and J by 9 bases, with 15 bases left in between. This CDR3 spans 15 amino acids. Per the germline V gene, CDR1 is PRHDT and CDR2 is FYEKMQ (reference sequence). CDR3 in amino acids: CASSLGGSNDGEQFF. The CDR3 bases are TGTGCCAGCAGCTTAGGGGGGAGTAACGACGGTGAGCAGTTCTTC.

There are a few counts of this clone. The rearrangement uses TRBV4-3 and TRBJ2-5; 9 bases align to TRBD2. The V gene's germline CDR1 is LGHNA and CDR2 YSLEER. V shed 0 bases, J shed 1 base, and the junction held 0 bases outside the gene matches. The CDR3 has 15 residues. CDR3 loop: CASSQERGGQETQYF. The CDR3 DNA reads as TGCGCCAGCAGCCAAGAGCGGGGGGGCCAAGAGACCCAGTACTTC.

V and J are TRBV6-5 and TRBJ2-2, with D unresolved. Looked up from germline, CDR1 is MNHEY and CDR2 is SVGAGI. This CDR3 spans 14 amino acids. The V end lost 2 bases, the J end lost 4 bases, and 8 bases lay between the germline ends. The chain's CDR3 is CASSYGQITGELFF. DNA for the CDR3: TGTGCCAGCAGTTACGGGCAGATCACCGGGGAGCTGTTTTTT.

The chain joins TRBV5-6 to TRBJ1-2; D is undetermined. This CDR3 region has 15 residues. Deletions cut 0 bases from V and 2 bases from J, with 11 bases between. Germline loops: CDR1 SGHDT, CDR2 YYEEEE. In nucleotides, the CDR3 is TGTGCCAGCAGCTTGGTTTTACTGGGGAACTATGGCTACACCTTC. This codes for CASSLVLLGNYGYTF.

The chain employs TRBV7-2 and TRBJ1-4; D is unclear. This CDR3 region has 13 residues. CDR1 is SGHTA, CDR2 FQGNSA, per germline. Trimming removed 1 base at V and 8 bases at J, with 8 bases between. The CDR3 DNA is TGTGCCAGCAGCTTAGAAATGAACGAAAAACTGTTTTTT. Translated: CASSLEMNEKLFF.

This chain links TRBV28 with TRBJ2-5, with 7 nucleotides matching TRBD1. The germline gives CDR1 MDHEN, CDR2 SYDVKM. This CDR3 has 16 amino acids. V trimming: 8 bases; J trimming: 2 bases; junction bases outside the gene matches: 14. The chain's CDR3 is CASSAQGFRGQETQYF. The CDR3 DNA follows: TGTGCCAGCTCGGCTCAGGGCTTCAGGGGGCAAGAGACCCAGTACTTC.

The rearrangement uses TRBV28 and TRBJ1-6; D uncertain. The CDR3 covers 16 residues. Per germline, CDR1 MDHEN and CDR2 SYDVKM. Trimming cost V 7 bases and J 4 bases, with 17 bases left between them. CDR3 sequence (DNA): TGTGCCAGCATTCCTACCTGGCGGAGATATAATTCACCCCTCCACTTT. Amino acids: CASIPTWRRYNSPLHF.

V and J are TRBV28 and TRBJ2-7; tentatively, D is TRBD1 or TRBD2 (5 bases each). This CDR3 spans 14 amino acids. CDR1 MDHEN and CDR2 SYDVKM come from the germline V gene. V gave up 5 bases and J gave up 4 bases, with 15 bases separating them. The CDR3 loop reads CASSRAGTAYEQYF. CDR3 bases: TGTGCCAGCAGTCGGGCAGGGACGGCTTACGAGCAGTACTTC.

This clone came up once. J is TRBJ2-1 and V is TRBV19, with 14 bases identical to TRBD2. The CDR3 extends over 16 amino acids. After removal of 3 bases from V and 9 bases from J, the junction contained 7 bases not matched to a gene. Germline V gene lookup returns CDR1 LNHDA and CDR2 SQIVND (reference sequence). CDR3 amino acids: CASSIGLAGGRGEQFF. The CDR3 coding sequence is TGTGCCAGTAGTATCGGACTAGCGGGAGGCCGGGGTGAGCAGTTCTTC.

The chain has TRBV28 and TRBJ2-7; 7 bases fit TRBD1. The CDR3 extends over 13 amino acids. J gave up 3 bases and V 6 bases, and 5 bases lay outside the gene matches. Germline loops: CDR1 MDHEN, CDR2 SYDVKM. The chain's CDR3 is CASRTGSFYEQYF. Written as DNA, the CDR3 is TGTGCCAGCAGGACAGGGAGCTTCTACGAGCAGTACTTC.

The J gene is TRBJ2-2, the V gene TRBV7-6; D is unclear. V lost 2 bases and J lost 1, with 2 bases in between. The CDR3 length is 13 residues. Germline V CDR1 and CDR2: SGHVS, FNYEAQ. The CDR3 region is CASSLLNTGELFF. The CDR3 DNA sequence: TGTGCCAGCAGCTTACTGAACACCGGGGAGCTGTTTTTT. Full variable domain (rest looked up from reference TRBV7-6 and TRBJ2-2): GAGVSQSPRYKVTKRGQDVALRCDPISGHVSLYWYRQALGQGPEFLTYFNYEAQQDKSGLPNDRFSAERPEGSISTLTIQRTEQRDSAMYRCASSLLNTGELFFGEGSRLTVL.

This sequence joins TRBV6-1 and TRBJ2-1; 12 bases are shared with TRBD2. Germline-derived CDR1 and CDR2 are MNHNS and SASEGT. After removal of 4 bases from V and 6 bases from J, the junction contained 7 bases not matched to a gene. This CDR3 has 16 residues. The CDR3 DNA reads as TGTGCCAGCAGTGGAACTAGCGGGAGGTACCTCAATGAGCAGTTCTTC. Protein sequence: CASSGTSGRYLNEQFF.